This TCR beta chain was sequenced during a study of cytotoxic CD8 clonotypes in ibrutinib-treated CLL. Using immunoSEQ multiplex PCR, the repertoire was profiled, and TCRdb retains in-frame clones only, with some absent. The repertoire holds approximately 350,000 clones, with roughly 70% as singletons. Trimming removed 6 bases from V and 9 bases from J; junction bases left unmatched: 8. CDR3 length equals 14 residues. Germline values: CDR1 MNHEY, CDR2 SVGAGI. The chain couples TRBV6-5 to TRBJ2-7; 13 nucleotides agree with TRBD2. The sequences come from PBMCs, collected after 36 months of ibrutinib treatment. The receptor comes from a human donor with chronic lymphocytic leukemia. This CDR3 is CASSPGTSGIGQYF. The CDR3 DNA reads TGTGCCAGCAGCCCCGGGACTAGCGGGATTGGGCAGTACTTC.